This paragraph covers one TCR beta chain sequence. The record originates from a study of T cell responses to AZD1222 COVID-19 vaccine. Trimming stripped 0 bases from V and 3 bases from J, with 10 bases between. Germline CDR1 is SGHRS and CDR2 is YFSETQ. The CDR3 has 15 amino acids. Profiled with immunoSEQ multiplex PCR; TCRdb holds only in-frame clones, not every one. The sample lists about 97,000 clones, approximately 90% seen once, with 2.8% in the top ten. The receptor was isolated from an adult in good health. The sample was peripheral blood, taken on day 0 of AZD1222 vaccination. This chain connects TRBV5-1 to TRBJ1-5; D is perhaps TRBD1 (6 bases). CDR3 nucleotide sequence: TGCGCCAGCAGCTTGGATGGGGGCTCCAATCAGCCCCAGCATTTT. Translated: CASSLDGGSNQPQHF.